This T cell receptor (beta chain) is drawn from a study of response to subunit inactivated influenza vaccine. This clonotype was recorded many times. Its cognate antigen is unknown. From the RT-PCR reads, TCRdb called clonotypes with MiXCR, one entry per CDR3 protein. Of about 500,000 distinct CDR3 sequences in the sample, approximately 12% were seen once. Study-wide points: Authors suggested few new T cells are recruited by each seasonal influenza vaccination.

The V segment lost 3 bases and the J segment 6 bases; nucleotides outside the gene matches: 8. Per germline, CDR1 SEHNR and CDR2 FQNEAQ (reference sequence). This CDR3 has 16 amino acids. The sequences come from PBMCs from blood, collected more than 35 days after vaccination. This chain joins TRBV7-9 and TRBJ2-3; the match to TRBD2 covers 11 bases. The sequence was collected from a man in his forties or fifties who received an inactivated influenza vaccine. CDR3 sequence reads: CASSFFSGGAGDTQYF. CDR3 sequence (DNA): TGTGCCAGCAGCTTCTTTAGCGGGGGGGCCGGGGATACGCAGTATTTT.